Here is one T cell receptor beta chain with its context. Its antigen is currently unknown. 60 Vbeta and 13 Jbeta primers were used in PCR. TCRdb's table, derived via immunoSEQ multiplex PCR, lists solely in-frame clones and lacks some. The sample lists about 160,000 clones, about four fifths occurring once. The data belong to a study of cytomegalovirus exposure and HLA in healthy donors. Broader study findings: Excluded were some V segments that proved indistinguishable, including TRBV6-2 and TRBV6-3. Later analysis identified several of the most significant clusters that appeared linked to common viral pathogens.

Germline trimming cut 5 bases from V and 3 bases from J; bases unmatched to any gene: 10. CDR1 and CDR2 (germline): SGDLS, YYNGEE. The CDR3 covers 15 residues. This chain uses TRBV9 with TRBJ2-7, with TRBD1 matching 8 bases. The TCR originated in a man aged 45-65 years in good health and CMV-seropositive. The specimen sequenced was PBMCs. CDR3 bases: TGTGCCAGCAGAGAGGACAGGGAGAGGTGCTACGAGCAGTACTTC. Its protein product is CASREDRERCYEQYF. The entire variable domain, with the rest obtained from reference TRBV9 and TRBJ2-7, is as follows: DSGVTQTPKHLITATGQRVTLRCSPRSGDLSVYWYQQSLDQGLQFLIQYYNGEERAKGNILERFSAQQFPDLHSELNLSSLELGDSALYFCASREDRERCYEQYFGPGTRLTVT.